This is a list of T cell receptor beta chains from one sample in a study of blood T cell repertoires in COVID-19. Measured with immunoSEQ multiplex PCR; TCRdb has only the in-frame clones, and not every one. Of some 48,000 clones in the sample, approximately 89% were seen once. The sequencing input was peripheral blood. The receptors were sampled from a woman of 80 years or more with acute or convalescent COVID-19. Each CDR3 is given with its conserved first and last residue. D genes are given only for firm matches. Expanded clones get a size class; other rows say once, few or many, or leave the size out.

size | J | V | D | CDR3 | DNA
- | TRBJ2-3 | TRBV6-5 | - | CASRDGGGYTQYF | TGTGCCAGCAGAGACGGCGGGGGCTATACGCAGTATTTT
- | TRBJ1-1 | TRBV11-3 | - | CASSLGGDNTEAFF | TGTGCCAGCAGTCTAGGGGGGGATAACACTGAAGCTTTCTTT
- | TRBJ2-1 | TRBV2 | TRBD2 | CASTWGRGFSYNEQFF | TGTGCCAGCACCTGGGGGAGGGGTTTTTCCTACAATGAGCAGTTCTTC
- | TRBJ1-5 | TRBV13 | - | CASSCPSSRGQHQPQHF | TGTGCCAGCAGCTGTCCCTCGTCCAGGGGTCAGCACCAGCCCCAGCATTTT
once | TRBJ2-7 | TRBV4-2 | TRBD2 | CASSQVGTSGGGPNSYEQYF | TGTGCCAGCAGCCAAGTCGGGACTAGCGGGGGAGGACCAAACTCCTACGAGCAGTACTTC
- | TRBJ1-2 | TRBV10-1 | - | CASSETPTGPENGYTF | TGCGCCAGCTCCGAAACGCCGACAGGACCTGAAAATGGCTACACCTTC
once | TRBJ2-2 | TRBV7-6 | TRBD2 | CASSPTSGGPTAGELFF | TGTGCCAGCAGCCCGACTAGCGGGGGCCCGACGGCCGGGGAGCTGTTTTTT
- | TRBJ1-5 | TRBV2 | TRBD1 | CASSGTGDNQPQHF | TGTGCCAGCAGTGGGACAGGCGACAATCAGCCCCAGCATTTT
- | TRBJ1-3 | TRBV18 | - | CASSPGQGSSGNTIYF | TGTGCCAGCTCACCGGGGCAGGGGAGCTCTGGAAACACCATATATTTT
- | TRBJ2-2 | TRBV10-1 | - | CASSGRGGGELFF | TGCGCCAGCAGTGGACGAGGGGGGGGAGAGCTGTTTTTT
- | TRBJ1-1 | TRBV7-9 | - | CASSLPGTATNTEAFF | TGTGCCAGCAGCTTGCCGGGAACAGCTACGAACACTGAAGCTTTCTTT
- | TRBJ2-5 | TRBV19 | - | CASNTGQGGGETQYF | TGTGCCAGTAACACAGGACAGGGAGGGGGGGAGACCCAGTACTTC
- | TRBJ1-2 | TRBV19 | - | CVLPRGSGSGYTF | TGTGTCCTCCCCCGAGGGTCAGGCTCTGGCTACACCTTC
- | TRBJ2-3 | TRBV6-5 | TRBD1 | CASRTGTGGIDTQYF | TGTGCCAGCAGGACCGGGACAGGGGGGATAGATACGCAGTATTTT
- | TRBJ2-2 | TRBV28 | - | CALRTANTGELFF | TGTGCACTCCGGACAGCGAACACCGGGGAGCTGTTTTTT
once | TRBJ1-5 | TRBV15 | - | CATSGERGKNQPQHF | TGTGCCACCAGCGGCGAGCGGGGTAAGAATCAGCCCCAGCATTTT
- | TRBJ1-5 | TRBV3-1/TRBV3-2 | TRBD1 | CASSSRDTGGNNQPQHF | TGTGCCAGCAGCTCCCGGGATACAGGGGGAAACAATCAGCCCCAGCATTTT
- | TRBJ1-6 | TRBV30 | - | CAWSVRTAYNSPLHF | TGTGCCTGGAGTGTACGGACAGCGTATAATTCACCCCTCCACTTT
- | TRBJ2-5 | TRBV5-1 | TRBD1 | CASSPGQGGETQYF | TGCGCCAGCAGCCCCGGACAGGGAGGAGAGACCCAGTACTTC
- | TRBJ2-5 | TRBV7-9 | TRBD2 | CASSFSGRGFVRAQYF | TGTGCCAGCAGCTTTAGCGGGAGAGGATTCGTGAGGGCCCAGTACTTC
- | TRBJ1-2 | TRBV18 | TRBD1 | CASSQATGTGYGYTF | TGTGCCAGCTCACAGGCCACAGGGACAGGATATGGCTACACCTTC
- | TRBJ1-1 | TRBV5-1 | TRBD1 | CASLGTGGDAFF | TGCGCCAGCCTCGGGACAGGGGGAGACGCTTTCTTT
- | TRBJ2-6 | TRBV18 | - | CASSIQGRSGANVLTF | TGTGCCAGCTCAATCCAGGGGAGATCTGGGGCCAACGTCCTGACTTTC
- | TRBJ2-1 | TRBV15 | TRBD1 | CATLEDRLSYNEQFF | TGTGCCACCCTAGAGGACAGGTTGTCCTACAATGAGCAGTTCTTC
- | TRBJ1-2 | TRBV5-6 | - | CASSLTRGSPYGYTF | TGTGCCAGCAGCTTGACCCGGGGATCCCCCTATGGCTACACCTTC
once | TRBJ1-5 | TRBV2 | TRBD1 | CASSDRGIQPQHF | TGTGCCAGCAGCGACAGGGGAATTCAGCCCCAGCATTTT